A single sample gave rise to the 25 T cell receptor beta chains below, sequenced in a study of blood T cell repertoires in COVID-19. Clones were read by immunoSEQ multiplex PCR, and TCRdb kept only the in-frame ones, dropping some. The profile shows roughly 73,000 clones, 75% to 85% of them singletons. The sample consisted of peripheral blood. Every receptor here comes from a woman in her sixties or seventies with acute or convalescent COVID-19.

This clone was counted once. J is TRBJ1-2 and V is TRBV29-1; tentatively, D is TRBD1 (5 bases). Germline V CDR1 and CDR2: SQVTM, ANQGSEA. V was clipped by 3 bases and J by 7 bases, with 18 bases between them. The CDR3 totals 14 residues. The CDR3: CSVDDWGELGGYTF. In nucleotides, the CDR3 is TGCAGCGTTGACGATTGGGGGGAATTGGGTGGCTACACCTTC.

CDR3 residues: CASSPFHRGPDNEQFF. CDR3 nucleotides: TGTGCCAGCAGCCCCTTCCACAGGGGGCCCGATAATGAGCAGTTCTTC. The rearrangement joins TRBV5-4 to TRBJ2-1; 9 nucleotides agree with TRBD1. V lost 4 bases to trimming and J lost 7 bases; unmatched junction nucleotides: 12. The CDR3 runs to 16 residues. CDR1 is SGHNT and CDR2 is YYREEE in the germline V gene (reference sequence).

This clone has just one count. The chain carries TRBV27 and TRBJ2-7, with D hard to call. V was shortened by 0 bases and J by 4 bases, with 7 bases between the two germline ends. The CDR3 length is 13 residues. Germline V lookup: CDR1 MNHEY, CDR2 SMNVEV (reference sequence). The CDR3 sequence is CASSLSSGYEQYF. The DNA of the CDR3 is TGTGCCAGCAGTTTATCGTCCGGTTACGAGCAGTACTTC.

This clone appeared a single time. The V call is TRBV6-6, the J call TRBJ1-2; 10 bases fit TRBD1. The CDR3 is 13 residues long. CDR1 is MNHNY, CDR2 SVGAGI, per germline (reference sequence). V was pared by 8 bases and J by 6 bases, with 6 bases of the junction left unmatched. The CDR3 protein is CASRETGGDGYTF. The CDR3 nucleotides read TGTGCCAGCCGCGAGACAGGGGGCGATGGCTACACCTTC.

This clone was counted a few times. V and J are TRBV6-5 and TRBJ2-1, with TRBD2 matching 13 bases. Trimming at V came to 0 bases and at J to 9 bases, leaving 5 bases not matched to a gene. The CDR3 sequence is 16 residues long. Germline CDR1 MNHEY, CDR2 SVGAGI. The CDR3, as DNA: TGTGCCAGCAGTTACTCCAGACTAGCGGGAGGAAGTGAGCAGTTCTTC. Protein product: CASSYSRLAGGSEQFF.

The V gene is TRBV21-1, the J gene TRBJ1-6; TRBD1 is the table's D call, not checked against the DNA. TRBV21-1 is flagged as a pseudogene. The CDR3 extends over 17 amino acids. In DNA, the CDR3 is TGTGCCAGCAGCAAACGCCGACCAGGCCTTTATAATTCACCCCTCCACTTT. It encodes CASSKRRPGLYNSPLHF.

This clone was detected only once. The chain combines TRBV2 with TRBJ1-5; no firm D call. The CDR3 runs to 15 residues. Germline V gene lookup returns CDR1 SNHLY and CDR2 FYNNEI. With 7 bases removed from V and 1 base from J, the gap between germline ends came to 14 bases. CDR3 loop: CASTRTGGSNQPQHF. Here the CDR3 DNA reads TGTGCCAGCACCCGAACGGGCGGGAGCAATCAGCCCCAGCATTTT.

The V gene is TRBV6-5, the J gene TRBJ1-5, with 7 bases matching TRBD1. The CDR3 contains 14 residues. J was trimmed by 7 bases and V by 7 bases; bases with no gene match: 10. CDR1 and CDR2 from the germline V gene are MNHEY and SVGAGI. The CDR3 reads CASTDRQGRQPQHF. Here the CDR3 DNA reads TGTGCCAGCACCGACAGACAGGGCCGACAGCCCCAGCATTTT.

J is TRBJ1-3 and V is TRBV18; unclear D gene. CDR1 KGHSH and CDR2 LQKENI come from the germline V gene. CDR3 length equals 17 residues. V lost 3 bases and J 3 bases, leaving 18 bases between the germline ends. Here the CDR3 reads CASSPSGRPVRGNTIYF. CDR3 nucleotide sequence: TGTGCCAGCTCACCCTCCGGCAGGCCGGTTCGTGGAAACACCATATATTTT.

In this sample, this clone turned up a few times. This chain links TRBV3-1 (or the pseudogene TRBV3-2) with TRBJ1-4, with 9 bases matching TRBD1. The length of the CDR3 is 14 residues. J gave up 7 bases and V 4 bases, and 4 bases lay outside the gene matches. Germline CDR1 and CDR2: LGHDT and YNNKEL (reference sequence). CDR3 protein: CASSPRDRVEKLFF. CDR3 nucleotide sequence: TGTGCCAGCAGCCCTCGGGACAGGGTTGAAAAACTGTTTTTT.

The genes are TRBV6-2 or TRBV6-3 and TRBJ2-1; TRBD2 matches 9 bases. The germline CDR1 and CDR2 sequences are MNHEY and SVGEGT. J gave up 8 bases and V 5 bases, and 7 bases lay outside the gene matches. The CDR3 runs 14 residues. DNA for the CDR3: TGTGCCAGCAGTAAACCGGGACTAGCCGATGAGCAGTTCTTC. The encoded protein is CASSKPGLADEQFF.

The chain links TRBV7-9 to TRBJ1-3, with D hard to call. This CDR3 has 12 amino acids. Germline V gene data show CDR1 as SEHNR and CDR2 as FQNEAQ (reference sequence). The germline V and J ends were trimmed by 8 bases and 0 bases, with 5 bases remaining between them. The CDR3 sequence: CASAGSGNTIYF. In DNA, the CDR3 is TGTGCCAGCGCGGGCTCTGGAAACACCATATATTTT.

The chain couples TRBV5-1 to TRBJ1-1, with D possibly TRBD1 on 5 matching bases. The CDR3 has 16 amino acids. The V end lost 0 bases, the J end lost 5 bases, and 17 bases lay between the germline ends. CDR1 and CDR2 (germline): SGHRS, YFSETQ. CDR3 DNA sequence: TGCGCCAGCAGCTTGGCTGGCCTCCCGGGGGGGACTGAAGCTTTCTTT. Residues: CASSLAGLPGGTEAFF.

This clone was found a few times. The chain couples TRBV28 to TRBJ2-1, with TRBD2 matching 7 bases. The V gene end was trimmed by 6 bases and the J gene end by 2 bases; junction bases not matched to a gene: 7. The CDR3 consists of 15 residues. Germline V gene sequence: CDR1 MDHEN, CDR2 SYDVKM. The CDR3, as DNA: TGTGCCAGCAGAGTCTGGCGGGGGACCTACAATGAGCAGTTCTTC. Its protein is CASRVWRGTYNEQFF. Drawing the rest from reference TRBV28 and TRBJ2-1, the complete variable domain is DVKVTQSSRYLVKRTGEKVFLECVQDMDHENMFWYRQDPGLGLRLIYFSYDVKMKEKGDIPEGYSVSREKKERFSLILESASTNQTSMYLCASRVWRGTYNEQFFGPGTRLTVL.

V and J are TRBV5-4 and TRBJ2-5; 8 nucleotides line up with TRBD2. There are 15 residues in the CDR3. Looked up from germline, CDR1 is SGHNT and CDR2 is YYREEE (reference sequence). V lost 3 bases to trimming and J lost 5 bases; unmatched junction nucleotides: 9. In DNA form, the CDR3 reads TGTGCCAGCAGCTCCCGGGAGGGGCTGTGGGAGACCCAGTACTTC. It codes for CASSSREGLWETQYF.

The gene calls are TRBV11-2 and TRBJ1-1; D is unresolved. CDR1 and CDR2 (germline): SGHAT, FQNNGV. Trimming stripped 1 base from V and 10 bases from J, with 13 bases between. CDR3 length equals 13 residues. CDR3 coding DNA: TGTGCCAGCAGCTTAGGGGCAGTGAGCGGAGCTTTCTTT. Amino acid sequence: CASSLGAVSGAFF. Together with reference TRBV11-2 and TRBJ1-1, the CDR3 gives the full variable domain: EAGVAQSPRYKIIEKRQSVAFWCNPISGHATLYWYQQILGQGPKLLIQFQNNGVVDDSQLPKDRFSAERLKGVDSTLKIQPAKLEDSAVYLCASSLGAVSGAFFGQGTRLTVV.

This CDR3 reads CASSFRGLDYVGELFF. CDR3 nucleotide sequence: TGCGCCAGCAGCTTCCGCGGACTTGATTATGTCGGGGAGCTGTTTTTT. J is TRBJ2-2 and V is TRBV5-1, with D tentatively TRBD2 (5 bases). Germline assignment: CDR1 SGHRS and CDR2 YFSETQ. Trimming took 2 bases from V and 7 from J, leaving 18 bases between them. This CDR3 has 16 amino acids. Filled out from reference TRBV5-1 and TRBJ2-2, the complete variable domain reads KAGVTQTPRYLIKTRGQQVTLSCSPISGHRSVSWYQQTPGQGLQFLFEYFSETQRNKGNFPGRFSGRQFSNSRSEMNVSTLELGDSALYLCASSFRGLDYVGELFFGEGSRLTVL.

The V and J genes are TRBV7-3 and TRBJ1-3; no definite D call. The CDR3 length is 15 residues. Germline loops: CDR1 SGHTA, CDR2 FQGTGA. V was clipped by 3 bases and J by 2 bases, with 11 bases between them. CDR3 in DNA: TGTGCCAGCAGCTTCGAGATAGGAGCTGGAAACACCATATATTTT. Translation gives CASSFEIGAGNTIYF.

V gene TRBV7-8 combines with J gene TRBJ1-2; TRBD1 matches at 10 bases. Germline V CDR1 and CDR2: SGHVS, FQNEAQ. Germline trimming cut 1 base from V and 5 bases from J; bases unmatched to any gene: 4. The CDR3 has 15 residues. CDR3 in DNA: TGTGCCAGCAGCTTAGACGGACAGGGGGTTTATGGCTACACCTTC. Its protein is CASSLDGQGVYGYTF.

The chain uses TRBV4-1 and TRBJ2-5; 8 bases line up with TRBD1. The CDR3 extends over 17 amino acids. The V segment lost 2 bases and the J segment 3 bases; nucleotides outside the gene matches: 11. CDR1 and CDR2 from the germline V gene are MGHRA and YSYEKL. CDR3 bases: TGCGCCAGCAGCCAACCCTTCCGATCAGGGGGCGAAGAGACCCAGTACTTC. Translation gives CASSQPFRSGGEETQYF.

The V and J genes are TRBV29-1 and TRBJ2-5; possibly TRBD2 for D (7 bases). The germline CDR1 and CDR2 sequences are SQVTM and ANQGSEA. The CDR3 length is 13 residues. V was pared by 5 bases and J by 5 bases, with 15 bases between. This CDR3 reads CSVTRGAGETQYF. The CDR3 DNA follows: TGCAGCGTTACCCGGGGGGCGGGGGAGACCCAGTACTTC. Full variable domain (outside the CDR3, taken from reference TRBV29-1 and TRBJ2-5): SAVISQKPSRDICQRGTSLTIQCQVDSQVTMMFWYRQQPGQSLTLIATANQGSEATYESGFVIDKFPISRPNLTFSTLTVSNMSPEDSSIYLCSVTRGAGETQYFGPGTRLLVL.

This chain connects TRBV7-2 to TRBJ1-5, with D hard to call. The germline V gene has CDR1 SGHTA and CDR2 FQGNSA. The CDR3 contains 15 residues. Trimming shortened V by 1 base and J by 5 bases, and 12 bases separated the two germline ends. CDR3: CASSLVFTADQPQHF. The CDR3 DNA sequence: TGTGCCAGCAGCTTAGTTTTCACGGCGGATCAGCCCCAGCATTTT.

J is TRBJ2-1 and V is TRBV24-1; 13 bases line up with TRBD2. The CDR3 totals 17 residues. Germline V gene lookup returns CDR1 KGHDR and CDR2 SFDVKD. Trimming at V came to 10 bases and at J to 7 bases, leaving 15 bases not matched to a gene. The CDR3 bases are TGTGCCACTAGTCGCACTAGCGGGAGGGATGGGTTTAATGAGCAGTTCTTC. As protein: CATSRTSGRDGFNEQFF.

This clone was picked up one time. V gene TRBV6-6 combines with J gene TRBJ2-1, with TRBD2 identical over 12 bases. Trimming removed 4 bases from V and 7 bases from J; junction bases left unmatched: 8. Germline CDR1 MNHNY, CDR2 SVGAGI (reference sequence). The CDR3 is 16 residues long. The DNA of the CDR3 is TGTGCCAGCAGTTCCACGACTAGCGGGGGTAGGAATGAGCAGTTCTTC. It codes for CASSSTTSGGRNEQFF.

The chain links TRBV5-1 to TRBJ1-6, with 9 bases lining up with TRBD1. Germline loops: CDR1 SGHRS, CDR2 YFSETQ. The length of the CDR3 is 16 residues. With 0 bases clipped from V and 10 bases from J, the junction kept 8 bases outside the gene matches. Written as DNA, the CDR3 is TGCGCCAGCAGCTTGGCCGGGGACAGGGTCTTATCACCCCTCCACTTT. Its protein is CASSLAGDRVLSPLHF.